This T cell receptor beta chain was identified in a study of T cells in Graves' hyperthyroidism and ophthalmopathy. In the study overall: Any treatment followed the collection of peripheral blood at initial diagnosis. Broader study findings: Most thyroid clonotypes expanded above 0.001 were also detected in blood.

This clonotype was found once. Its antigen is not identified. A read error may produce the germline difference seen at one junction end. Ophthalmopathy in the patients scored at least 3 on Clinical Activity Score and at least 4 on NOSPECS grade, lasting under 3 months. Roughly 9.1 ml of fresh peripheral blood supplied the PBMCs. It was RNA transcripts that yielded the amplified TCR beta CDR3 regions. Researchers ran a first-round RT-PCR on the TCR CDR3 using the HTBI primer set. Using its own MiXCR run on the multiplex PCR reads, TCRdb lists one record per CDR3 protein. The data show hundreds of thousands of distinct CDR3 sequences, with around 20% seen just once and under 35% held by the top ten. Germline assignment: CDR1 SEHNR and CDR2 FQNEAQ (reference sequence). This CDR3 has 16 residues.

This sequence was found in a man aged 25-45 years with Graves' ophthalmopathy. The chain employs TRBV7-9 and TRBJ2-2; 10 bases are a match to TRBD2. The sample was blood. The CDR3 sequence is CASSTLSSGSTGGLFF. CDR3 in DNA: TGTGCCAGCAGCACCCTTTCTAGCGGGAGCACCGGGGGGCTGTTTTTT.